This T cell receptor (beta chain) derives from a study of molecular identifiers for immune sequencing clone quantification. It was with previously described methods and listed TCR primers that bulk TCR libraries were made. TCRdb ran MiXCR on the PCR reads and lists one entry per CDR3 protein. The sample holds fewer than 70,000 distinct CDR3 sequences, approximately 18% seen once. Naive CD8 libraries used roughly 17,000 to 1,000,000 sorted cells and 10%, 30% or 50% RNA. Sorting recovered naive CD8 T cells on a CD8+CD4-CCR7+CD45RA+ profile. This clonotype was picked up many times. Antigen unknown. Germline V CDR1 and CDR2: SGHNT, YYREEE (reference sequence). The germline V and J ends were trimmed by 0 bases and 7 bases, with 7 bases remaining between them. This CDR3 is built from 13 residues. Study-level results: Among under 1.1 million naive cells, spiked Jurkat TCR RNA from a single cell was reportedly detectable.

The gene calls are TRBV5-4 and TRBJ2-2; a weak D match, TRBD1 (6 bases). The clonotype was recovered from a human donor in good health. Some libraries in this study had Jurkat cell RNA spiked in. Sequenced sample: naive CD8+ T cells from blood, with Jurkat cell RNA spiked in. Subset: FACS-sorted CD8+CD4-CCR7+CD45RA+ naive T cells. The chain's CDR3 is CASSLVQGGELFF. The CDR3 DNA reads TGTGCCAGCAGCTTGGTACAGGGCGGGGAGCTGTTTTTT.